Given below is one T cell receptor (beta chain) in context. Time point denoted: pre-treatment baseline. The CDR3 has 14 amino acids. With 10 bases clipped from V and 3 bases from J, the junction kept 10 bases outside the gene matches. Germline CDR1 reads SNHLY; CDR2 reads FYNNEI. This sample stems from a study of blood T cell dynamics during melanoma immunotherapy. TCRdb's table, derived via immunoSEQ multiplex PCR, lists solely in-frame clones and lacks some. Of some 16,000 clones in the sample, 70% to 90% were seen once. Source: blood, taken from a patient treated with checkpoint blockade. This chain connects TRBV2 to TRBJ1-1; TRBD1 matches 8 bases. The sequence was obtained from a human donor with melanoma. CDR3 amino acids: CANPGQDTYTEAFF. The DNA for the CDR3 is TGTGCCAACCCGGGACAGGATACCTACACTGAAGCTTTCTTT.